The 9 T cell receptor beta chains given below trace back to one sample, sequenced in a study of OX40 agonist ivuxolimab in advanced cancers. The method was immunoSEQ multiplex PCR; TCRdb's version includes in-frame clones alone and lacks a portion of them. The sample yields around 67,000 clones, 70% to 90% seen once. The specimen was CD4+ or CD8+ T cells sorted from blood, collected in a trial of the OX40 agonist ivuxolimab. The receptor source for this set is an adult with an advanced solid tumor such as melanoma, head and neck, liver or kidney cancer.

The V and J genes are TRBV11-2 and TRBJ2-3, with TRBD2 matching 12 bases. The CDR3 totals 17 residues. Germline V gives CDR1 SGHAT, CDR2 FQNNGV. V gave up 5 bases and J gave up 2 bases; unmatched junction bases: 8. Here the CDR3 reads CASSIHGLAGNTDTQYF. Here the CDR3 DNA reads TGTGCCAGCAGCATCCACGGACTAGCGGGAAACACAGATACGCAGTATTTT.

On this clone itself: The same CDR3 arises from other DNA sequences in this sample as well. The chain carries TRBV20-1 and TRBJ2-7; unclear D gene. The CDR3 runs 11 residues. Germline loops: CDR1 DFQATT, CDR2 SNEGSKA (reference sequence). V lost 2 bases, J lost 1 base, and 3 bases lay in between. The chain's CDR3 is CSARSSYEQYF. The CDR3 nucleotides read TGCAGTGCTAGATCTTCCTACGAGCAGTACTTC.

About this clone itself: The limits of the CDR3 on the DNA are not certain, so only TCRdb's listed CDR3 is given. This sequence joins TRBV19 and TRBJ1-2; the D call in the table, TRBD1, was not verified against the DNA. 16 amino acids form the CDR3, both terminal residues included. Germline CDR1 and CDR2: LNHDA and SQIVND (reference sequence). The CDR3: CASTSGRRGLDYGYTF.

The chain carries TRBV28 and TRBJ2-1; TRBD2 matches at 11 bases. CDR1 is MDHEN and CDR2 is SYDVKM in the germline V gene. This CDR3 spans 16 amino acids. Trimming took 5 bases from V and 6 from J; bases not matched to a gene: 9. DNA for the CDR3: TGTGCCAGCAGTCCCCTACTAGCGGGAGTTCGCAATGAGCAGTTCTTC. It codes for CASSPLLAGVRNEQFF.

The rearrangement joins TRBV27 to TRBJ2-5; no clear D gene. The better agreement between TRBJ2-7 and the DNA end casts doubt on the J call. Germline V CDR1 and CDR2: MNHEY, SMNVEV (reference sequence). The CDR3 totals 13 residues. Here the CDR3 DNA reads TGTGCCAGCAGCCTCAAAGGGTTCTACGAGCAGTACTTC. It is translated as CASSLKGFYEQYF.

CDR3 sequence (DNA): TGTGCCAGCAGCTTAGCCTCGTACAATGAGCAGTTCTTC. Its translation is CASSLASYNEQFF. The V gene is TRBV7-2, the J gene TRBJ2-1; D remains ambiguous. Trimming took off 0 bases at V and 4 bases at J, with 4 bases between the two ends. Germline CDR1 is SGHTA and CDR2 is FQGNSA. This CDR3 is built from 13 residues. Supplemented by reference TRBV7-2 and TRBJ2-1, the full variable domain reads GAGVSQSPSNKVTEKGKDVELRCDPISGHTALYWYRQSLGQGLEFLIYFQGNSAPDKSGLPSDRFSAERTGGSVSTLTIQRTQQEDSAVYLCASSLASYNEQFFGPGTRLTVL.

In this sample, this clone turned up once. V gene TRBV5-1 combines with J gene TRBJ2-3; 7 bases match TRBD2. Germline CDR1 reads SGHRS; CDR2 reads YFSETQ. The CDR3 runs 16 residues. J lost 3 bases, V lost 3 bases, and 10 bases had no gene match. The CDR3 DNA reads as TGCGCCAGCAGCTCGGGGGGAGGGGCCGGGACAGATACGCAGTATTTT. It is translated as CASSSGGGAGTDTQYF.

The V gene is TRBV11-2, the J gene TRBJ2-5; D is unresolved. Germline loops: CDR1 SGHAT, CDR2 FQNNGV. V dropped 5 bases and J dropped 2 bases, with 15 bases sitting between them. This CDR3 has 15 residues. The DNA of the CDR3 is TGTGCCAGCAGCCCGTGGGTGTCCGTTCAAGAGACCCAGTACTTC. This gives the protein CASSPWVSVQETQYF.

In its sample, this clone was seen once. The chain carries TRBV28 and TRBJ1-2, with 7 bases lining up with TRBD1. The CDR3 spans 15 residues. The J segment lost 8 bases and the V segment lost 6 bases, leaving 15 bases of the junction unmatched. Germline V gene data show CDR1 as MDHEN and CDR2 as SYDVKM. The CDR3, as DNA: TGTGCCAGCAGCCTAGGGGGCGGGGAGCGGGAAGGCTACACCTTC. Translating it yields CASSLGGGEREGYTF.